These 27 T cell receptor beta chains came from one sample sequenced in a study of response to subunit inactivated influenza vaccine. TCRdb reanalysed the RT-PCR reads using MiXCR and keeps one entry per CDR3 protein. This sample has 750,000 to 850,000 distinct CDR3 sequences, with roughly 20% found just once. The specimen was PBMCs from blood, collected about 5 days after vaccination. The source is a man in his forties or fifties who received an inactivated influenza vaccine.

V gene TRBV5-5 combines with J gene TRBJ1-1; D not certain. Trimming removed 4 bases from V and 1 base from J, with 14 bases in between. The germline V gene has CDR1 SGHKS and CDR2 YYEKEE (reference sequence). This CDR3 is built from 15 residues. The CDR3 reads CASSPRATQNTEAFF. In nucleotides, the CDR3 is TGTGCCAGCAGCCCTAGGGCAACCCAGAACACTGAAGCTTTCTTT.

CDR3 residues: CATIRARENYGYTF. CDR3 bases: TGTGCCACCATTCGGGCCAGAGAGAACTATGGCTACACCTTC. The V and J genes are TRBV24-1 and TRBJ1-2; D is unclear. The CDR3 spans 14 residues. Trimming stripped 8 bases from V and 2 bases from J, with 14 bases between. Per germline, CDR1 KGHDR and CDR2 SFDVKD.

The chain joins TRBV9 to TRBJ2-1; unclear D gene. The CDR3 is 14 amino acids. Trimming removed 3 bases at V and 7 bases at J, with 14 bases between. Germline CDR1 and CDR2: SGDLS and YYNGEE. The CDR3 spells CASSAPVRSNEQFF. The CDR3 DNA reads as TGTGCCAGCAGCGCTCCGGTCCGATCAAATGAGCAGTTCTTC.

This clonotype was seen a handful of times. The J gene is TRBJ2-7, the V gene TRBV20-1; TRBD1 matches at 9 bases. The CDR3 is 15 residues long. With 2 bases clipped from V and 3 bases from J, the junction kept 8 bases outside the gene matches. CDR1 and CDR2 (germline): DFQATT, SNEGSKA (reference sequence). The CDR3 reads CSARRPPGQGYEQYF. CDR3 coding DNA: TGCAGTGCTAGACGCCCGCCGGGACAGGGCTACGAGCAGTACTTC.

V gene TRBV12-3 or TRBV12-4 combines with J gene TRBJ1-6; 7 nucleotides match TRBD1. This CDR3 is 14 amino acids long. Unmatched junction bases numbered 3, after V lost 2 bases and J lost 8 bases. The CDR3 DNA is TGTGCCAGCAGTTTAAGACAGGGCGATTCACCCCTCCACTTT. Protein: CASSLRQGDSPLHF.

This clonotype was seen at least ten times. CDR3 region: CASKRTGGVQPQHF. The CDR3 DNA follows: TGTGCCAGCAAAAGGACAGGGGGTGTTCAGCCCCAGCATTTT. The chain links TRBV12-3 or TRBV12-4 to TRBJ1-5, with 10 bases aligning to TRBD1. The CDR3 totals 14 residues. Germline trimming cut 7 bases from V and 6 bases from J; bases unmatched to any gene: 6.

This clonotype was observed at least ten times. This chain links TRBV20-1 with TRBJ2-7, with D uncertain. Trimming took off 2 bases at V and 0 bases at J, with 11 bases between the two ends. The CDR3 is 14 amino acids. CDR1 and CDR2 from the germline V gene are DFQATT and SNEGSKA (reference sequence). This chain's CDR3 is CSARRQPGSYEQYF. As DNA, the CDR3 is TGCAGTGCTAGAAGGCAGCCCGGCTCCTACGAGCAGTACTTC.

The chain is built from TRBV24-1 and TRBJ2-7; 9 bases are a match to TRBD1. Germline V gene data show CDR1 as KGHDR and CDR2 as SFDVKD. CDR3 size: 13 residues. V lost 8 bases, J lost 5 bases, and 6 bases stayed unmatched. CDR3 sequence reads: CATIRDRDNEQYF. CDR3 nucleotides: TGTGCCACCATCCGGGACAGGGACAACGAGCAGTACTTC.

Worth noting for this clonotype: A much larger clone differs by one base, so this may be a read error. The genes are TRBV19 and TRBJ1-6; the match to TRBD1 covers 9 bases. The CDR3 length is 14 residues. Germline values: CDR1 LNHDA, CDR2 SQIVND (reference sequence). The CDR3 here is CASSIGTGNSHLHF. The CDR3 coding sequence is TGTGCCAGTAGTATCGGGACAGGGAATTCACACCTCCACTTT.

The chain uses TRBV2 and TRBJ1-5; the D gene is possibly TRBD1 (6 bases). CDR1 SNHLY and CDR2 FYNNEI come from the germline V gene. This CDR3 region has 16 residues. Trimming removed 0 bases at V and 4 bases at J, with 13 bases between. The CDR3 loop is CASSEAQGRMNQPQHF. CDR3 in DNA: TGTGCCAGCAGTGAAGCGCAGGGGAGGATGAATCAGCCCCAGCATTTT.

This CDR3 is CASSESGEDTQYF. The CDR3 DNA sequence: TGTGCCAGCAGCGAGTCGGGGGAAGATACGCAGTATTTT. The rearrangement links TRBV9 to TRBJ2-3; D possibly corresponds to TRBD2 (6 bases). Germline CDR1 SGDLS, CDR2 YYNGEE. V was clipped by 3 bases and J by 5 bases, with 10 bases between them. The CDR3 runs to 13 residues.

The chain couples TRBV5-1 to TRBJ2-1; D possibly uses TRBD1 or TRBD2 (5 bases each). Germline V lookup: CDR1 SGHRS, CDR2 YFSETQ. The length of the CDR3 is 15 residues. The V end was cut by 3 bases, the J end by 3 bases, with 13 bases between. CDR3 in amino acids: CASSSGRGNYNEQFF. The CDR3 region has the DNA TGCGCCAGCAGCTCGGGACGGGGAAACTACAATGAGCAGTTCTTC. Full variable domain (missing parts from reference TRBV5-1 and TRBJ2-1): KAGVTQTPRYLIKTRGQQVTLSCSPISGHRSVSWYQQTPGQGLQFLFEYFSETQRNKGNFPGRFSGRQFSNSRSEMNVSTLELGDSALYLCASSSGRGNYNEQFFGPGTRLTVL.

This clonotype turned up a few times. The V call is TRBV7-9, the J call TRBJ2-5; possible D gene TRBD1, 5 bases. V shed 6 bases and J shed 1 base, with 6 bases lying between them. The CDR3 spans 12 residues. Germline V CDR1 and CDR2: SEHNR, FQNEAQ (reference sequence). In DNA form, the CDR3 reads TGTGCCAGCAGACAGGCCCAAGAGACCCAGTACTTC. Residues: CASRQAQETQYF.

J is TRBJ2-5 and V is TRBV4-2; 8 bases align to TRBD2. Germline V lookup: CDR1 LGHNA, CDR2 YNFKEQ. This CDR3 contains 16 residues. The ends lost 1 base at V and 5 bases at J; junction bases unmatched: 9. Here the CDR3 reads CASSQVAAGGGETQYF. In DNA form, the CDR3 reads TGTGCCAGCAGCCAAGTAGCCGCGGGGGGAGGCGAGACCCAGTACTTC.

The rearrangement uses TRBV4-1 and TRBJ1-2; TRBD1 agrees at 8 bases. The germline V gene encodes CDR1 MGHRA and CDR2 YSYEKL. V trimming: 6 bases; J trimming: 8 bases; junction bases outside the gene matches: 5. The CDR3 is 12 residues long. The CDR3: CASRTRDRGYTF. DNA for the CDR3: TGCGCCAGCAGAACTCGGGACAGGGGCTACACCTTC.

This clonotype was seen a handful of times. The J gene is TRBJ1-2, the V gene TRBV7-2, with D unresolved. Trimming removed 6 bases at V and 6 bases at J, with 20 bases between. The germline V gene encodes CDR1 SGHTA and CDR2 FQGNSA. CDR3 length: 15 residues. CDR3 nucleotides: TGTGCCAGCAGTCCTCCCATCCAAGGTCGGCATGGCTACACCTTC. Its protein is CASSPPIQGRHGYTF.

This clonotype has a handful of counts. The chain uses TRBV5-1 and TRBJ1-6, with no clear D. The CDR3 is 16 amino acids. Trimming left V 0 bases short and J 9 bases short, with 16 bases between. Germline values: CDR1 SGHRS, CDR2 YFSETQ. The CDR3 DNA sequence: TGCGCCAGCAGCTTGGAGGGTCTTTCAGGAGGTTCACCCCTCCACTTT. Amino acid sequence: CASSLEGLSGGSPLHF.

The chain has TRBV4-2 and TRBJ1-1; D not resolved. The germline CDR1 and CDR2 sequences are LGHNA and YNFKEQ. The length of the CDR3 is 13 residues. V lost 0 bases, J lost 5 bases, and 7 bases lay in between. CDR3 nucleotide sequence: TGTGCCAGCAGCCAAGATCCCGGGACTGAAGCTTTCTTT. Encoded protein: CASSQDPGTEAFF.

This chain links TRBV10-3 with TRBJ2-6; TRBD1 is a possible D gene (6 bases). V gave up 3 bases and J gave up 0 bases, with 18 bases separating them. The germline gives CDR1 ENHRY, CDR2 SYGVKD. This CDR3 contains 19 residues. CDR3 protein: CAISDYAGKGVSGANVLTF. Here the CDR3 DNA reads TGTGCCATCAGTGATTATGCTGGGAAGGGGGTCTCTGGGGCCAACGTCCTGACTTTC.

This clonotype occurred a few times. J is TRBJ2-2 and V is TRBV12-3 or TRBV12-4; TRBD1 aligns across 9 bases. The trim removed 6 bases at V and 5 bases at J, leaving 7 bases unmatched. The CDR3 consists of 15 residues. The CDR3 loop reads CASSWTGAGTGELFF. The CDR3 DNA reads TGTGCCAGCAGCTGGACAGGGGCGGGGACCGGGGAGCTGTTTTTT.

This clonotype occurred many times. The chain joins TRBV7-3 to TRBJ2-1; 8 bases are a match to TRBD1. Germline CDR1 reads SGHTA; CDR2 reads FQGTGA. The V segment lost 5 bases and the J segment 0 bases; nucleotides outside the gene matches: 6. The CDR3 is 16 residues long. The CDR3: CASSTRQGSSYNEQFF. The CDR3, as DNA: TGTGCCAGCAGCACCCGACAGGGGAGCTCCTACAATGAGCAGTTCTTC.

This clonotype was picked up a small number of times. The chain links TRBV20-1 to TRBJ2-2; D remains unclear. Trimming removed 0 bases from V and 6 bases from J, with 11 bases in between. Germline lookup yields CDR1 DFQATT and CDR2 SNEGSKA (reference sequence). The CDR3 totals 14 residues. The CDR3 protein is CSAREHGRAGELFF. In nucleotides, the CDR3 is TGCAGTGCTAGAGAACACGGTCGCGCCGGGGAGCTGTTTTTT.

The CDR3 coding sequence is TGTGCCAGCAGAGGAGGGAGGGACAGCTACTACGAGCAGTACTTC. Its protein product is CASRGGRDSYYEQYF. The rearrangement joins TRBV5-6 to TRBJ2-7; possibly TRBD1 or TRBD2 for D (7 bases each). The CDR3 length is 15 residues. CDR1 and CDR2 (germline): SGHDT, YYEEEE. V gave up 5 bases and J gave up 3 bases, with 18 bases separating them. The full variable domain, in which reference TRBV5-6 and TRBJ2-7 provide the parts outside the CDR3, is DAGVTQSPTHLIKTRGQQVTLRCSPKSGHDTVSWYQQALGQGPQFIFQYYEEEERQRGNFPDRFSGHQFPNYSSELNVNALLLGDSALYLCASRGGRDSYYEQYFGPGTRLTVT.

This clonotype was seen once. V and J are TRBV7-9 and TRBJ2-4; D perhaps matches TRBD1 (5 bases). V was trimmed by 2 bases and J by 12 bases, leaving 11 bases between them. CDR3 size: 12 residues. Germline loops: CDR1 SEHNR, CDR2 FQNEAQ (reference sequence). CDR3 loop: CASSLRGSDQYF. CDR3 nucleotides: TGTGCCAGCAGCTTAAGGGGCAGCGATCAGTACTTC.

This clonotype was counted only a few times. A read error may be the cause here, since a much bigger clone is one base away. The chain couples TRBV4-1 to TRBJ2-1; TRBD1 matches at 11 bases. Germline CDR1 MGHRA, CDR2 YSYEKL. This CDR3 is 13 amino acids long. J lost 10 bases, V lost 1 base, and 0 bases had no gene match. The CDR3 DNA reads TGCGCCAGCAGCCAAGGGACAGGGGGCGAGCAGTTCTTC. Translating it yields CASSQGTGGEQFF.

This clonotype was seen a handful of times. The chain recombines TRBV7-2 with TRBJ1-1; the D gene is possibly TRBD1 (5 bases). Germline CDR1 reads SGHTA; CDR2 reads FQGNSA. The CDR3 runs to 13 residues. Trimming shortened V by 5 bases and J by 4 bases, and 11 bases separated the two germline ends. The CDR3 coding sequence is TGTGCCAGCAGCAAACAGGTTACCACTGAAGCTTTCTTT. This sequence encodes CASSKQVTTEAFF.

The chain employs TRBV9 and TRBJ2-2; TRBD2 aligns across 7 bases. V lost 2 bases to trimming and J lost 7 bases; unmatched junction nucleotides: 8. Germline-derived CDR1 and CDR2 are SGDLS and YYNGEE. The CDR3 totals 15 residues. CDR3 loop: CASSVRDYLGGELFF. The CDR3 DNA follows: TGTGCCAGCAGCGTCCGGGACTACCTTGGCGGGGAGCTGTTTTTT.